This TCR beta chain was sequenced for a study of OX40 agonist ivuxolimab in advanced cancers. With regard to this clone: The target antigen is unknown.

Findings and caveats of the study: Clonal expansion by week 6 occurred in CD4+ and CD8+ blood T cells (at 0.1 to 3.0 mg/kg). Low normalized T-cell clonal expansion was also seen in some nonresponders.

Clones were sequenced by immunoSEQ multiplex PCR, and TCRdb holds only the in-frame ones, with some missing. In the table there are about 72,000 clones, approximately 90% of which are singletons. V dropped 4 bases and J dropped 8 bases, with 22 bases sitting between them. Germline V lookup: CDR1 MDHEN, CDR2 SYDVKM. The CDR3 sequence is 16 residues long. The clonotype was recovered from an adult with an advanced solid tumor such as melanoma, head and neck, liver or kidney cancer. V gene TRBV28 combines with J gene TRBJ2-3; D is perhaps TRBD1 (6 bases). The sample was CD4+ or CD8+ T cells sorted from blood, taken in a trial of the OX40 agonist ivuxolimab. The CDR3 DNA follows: TGTGCCAGCAGTTCCCCTGGGGGCCGAGAGGGGCTTACGCAGTATTTT. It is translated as CASSSPGGREGLTQYF.